The 29 T cell receptor beta chains listed next were all sequenced from one sample in a study of blood T cell repertoires in COVID-19. Clones were sequenced by immunoSEQ multiplex PCR, and TCRdb holds only the in-frame ones, with some missing. This table holds around 95,000 clones, over 80% found once. Sequenced material: peripheral blood. The receptors were gathered from a man in his forties or fifties with active or convalescent COVID-19.

The genes are TRBV20-1 and TRBJ2-5; 9 bases are a match to TRBD1. This CDR3 has 14 amino acids. The J segment lost 5 bases and the V segment lost 3 bases, leaving 7 bases of the junction unmatched. Per the germline V gene, CDR1 is DFQATT and CDR2 is SNEGSKA (reference sequence). The DNA for the CDR3 is TGCAGTGCTAGTGGGGGACAGGGAAGGGAGACCCAGTACTTC. Protein sequence: CSASGGQGRETQYF.

The chain is built from TRBV30 and TRBJ1-2; tentative D call: TRBD1 (6 bases). CDR3 length equals 12 residues. Germline V gene sequence: CDR1 GTSNPN, CDR2 SVGIG (reference sequence). Trimming pared 4 bases from V and 7 bases from J, leaving 13 bases between. CDR3 sequence reads: CAWTRGEGGYTF. CDR3 in DNA: TGTGCCTGGACCAGGGGAGAGGGTGGCTACACCTTC.

The chain recombines TRBV14 with TRBJ1-1; D unclear. Germline V CDR1 and CDR2: SGHDN, FVKESK. V lost 3 bases, J lost 2 bases, and 7 bases lay in between. CDR3 size: 13 residues. The CDR3 coding sequence is TGTGCCAGCAGCCAGGGCATTAACACTGAAGCTTTCTTT. Translation gives CASSQGINTEAFF.

The chain carries TRBV2 and TRBJ2-7, with 11 bases aligning to TRBD2. Germline CDR1 and CDR2: SNHLY and FYNNEI. The CDR3 is 14 residues long. The V gene end was trimmed by 6 bases and the J gene end by 5 bases; junction bases not matched to a gene: 6. CDR3 in amino acids: CASSPGLADNEQYF. CDR3 sequence (DNA): TGTGCCAGCAGCCCGGGACTAGCGGACAACGAGCAGTACTTC.

The CDR3 sequence: CASSLRLAGGETQYF. In DNA form, the CDR3 reads TGTGCCAGCAGCTTAAGGCTAGCGGGGGGGGAGACCCAGTACTTC. J is TRBJ2-5 and V is TRBV7-8; 12 bases match TRBD2. Germline CDR1 and CDR2: SGHVS and FQNEAQ. This CDR3 has 15 amino acids. V trimming: 2 bases; J trimming: 5 bases; junction bases outside the gene matches: 3.

The rearrangement links TRBV29-1 to TRBJ1-1, with D hard to call. Trimming removed 6 bases at V and 5 bases at J, with 13 bases between. There are 12 residues in the CDR3. Per germline, CDR1 SQVTM and CDR2 ANQGSEA. CDR3 bases: TGCAGCGTCCCAAACCTAGGAACTGAAGCTTTCTTT. The encoded protein is CSVPNLGTEAFF.

The V gene is TRBV3-1 (or the pseudogene TRBV3-2), the J gene TRBJ1-4, with 7 bases identical to TRBD1. With V trimmed by 4 bases and J by 8 bases, 13 bases remained unmatched. The CDR3 runs to 16 residues. CDR1 LGHDT and CDR2 YNNKEL come from the germline V gene (reference sequence). CDR3 in amino acids: CASSPRVAGGLEKLFF. The CDR3 coding sequence is TGTGCCAGCAGCCCGAGGGTGGCAGGGGGTTTAGAAAAACTGTTTTTT.

The chain joins TRBV28 to TRBJ2-7; 10 bases align to TRBD1. Germline V gives CDR1 MDHEN, CDR2 SYDVKM. The length of the CDR3 is 14 residues. The V gene end was trimmed by 6 bases and the J gene end by 4 bases; junction bases not matched to a gene: 6. The CDR3 DNA follows: TGTGCCAGCAGAACTCCGGGACAGGGGTACGAGCAGTACTTC. Protein: CASRTPGQGYEQYF. The complete variable domain, with remaining parts taken from reference TRBV28 and TRBJ2-7, reads DVKVTQSSRYLVKRTGEKVFLECVQDMDHENMFWYRQDPGLGLRLIYFSYDVKMKEKGDIPEGYSVSREKKERFSLILESASTNQTSMYLCASRTPGQGYEQYFGPGTRLTVT.

DNA for the CDR3: TGTGCCAGTAGTATCGAGGGAGGGTTCGGTCAGCCCCAGCATTTT. Translating it yields CASSIEGGFGQPQHF. This rearrangement joins TRBV19 to TRBJ1-5; D unresolved. The CDR3 is made up of 15 amino acids. Germline CDR1 is LNHDA and CDR2 is SQIVND (reference sequence). V shed 3 bases and J shed 6 bases, with 15 bases lying between them.

The genes are TRBV19 and TRBJ1-2; tentative D call: TRBD1 (6 bases). The germline V gene has CDR1 LNHDA and CDR2 SQIVND (reference sequence). Trimming pared 9 bases from V and 3 bases from J, leaving 11 bases between. The CDR3 contains 12 residues. The DNA of the CDR3 is TGTGCCAGCGCAGGGACATACTATGGCTACACCTTC. As protein: CASAGTYYGYTF.

This clone occurred once. The rearrangement links TRBV4-1 to TRBJ1-5, with 8 positions matching TRBD1. CDR1 is MGHRA and CDR2 is YSYEKL in the germline V gene. V gave up 7 bases and J gave up 6 bases; unmatched junction bases: 20. This CDR3 is 18 amino acids long. The CDR3 loop reads CASTRGPYPNEGSQPQHF. The DNA of the CDR3 is TGCGCCAGCACCAGGGGGCCTTACCCGAACGAGGGCAGTCAGCCCCAGCATTTT.

The V gene is TRBV5-4, the J gene TRBJ1-3; TRBD1 matches at 7 bases. Germline V gene sequence: CDR1 SGHNT, CDR2 YYREEE (reference sequence). V lost 4 bases and J lost 0; bases outside the gene matches: 16. The CDR3 spans 19 residues. CDR3 residues: CASSTRQGKSPLSGNTIYF. CDR3 bases: TGTGCCAGCAGCACCCGACAGGGAAAATCACCCCTCTCTGGAAACACCATATATTTT.

The genes are TRBV2 and TRBJ1-2, with 8 bases identical to TRBD1. V lost 7 bases to trimming and J lost 7 bases; unmatched junction nucleotides: 8. The V gene's germline CDR1 is SNHLY and CDR2 FYNNEI. This CDR3 is 13 amino acids long. CDR3 DNA sequence: TGTGCCAGCAACCCGGACAGGGCGGGTGGCTACACCTTC. Translated: CASNPDRAGGYTF.

The V call is TRBV7-8, the J call TRBJ1-5; D is unresolved. The germline CDR1 and CDR2 sequences are SGHVS and FQNEAQ. Trimming took off 2 bases at V and 4 bases at J, with 9 bases between the two ends. This CDR3 has 14 amino acids. CDR3 coding DNA: TGTGCCAGCAGCTTAAGAGGTCCAAATCAGCCCCAGCATTTT. Protein product: CASSLRGPNQPQHF. The whole variable domain, filled in from reference TRBV7-8 and TRBJ1-5, reads GAGVSQSPRYKVAKRGQDVALRCDPISGHVSLFWYQQALGQGPEFLTYFQNEAQLDKSGLPSDRFFAERPEGSVSTLKIQRTQQEDSAVYLCASSLRGPNQPQHFGDGTRLSIL.

Only one count was recorded for this clone. The chain is built from TRBV5-5 and TRBJ2-3, with D tentatively TRBD2 (5 bases). Germline assignment: CDR1 SGHKS and CDR2 YYEKEE (reference sequence). This CDR3 contains 15 residues. V was shortened by 1 base and J by 6 bases, with 15 bases between the two germline ends. As DNA, the CDR3 is TGTGCCAGCAGCTTGTTGCCGGAGGTCCGCGATACGCAGTATTTT. As protein: CASSLLPEVRDTQYF.

This clone was counted a single time. The chain is built from TRBV3-1 (or the pseudogene TRBV3-2) and TRBJ2-1, with 13 bases fitting TRBD2. Trimming took 4 bases from V and 9 from J; bases not matched to a gene: 12. The germline V gene encodes CDR1 LGHDT and CDR2 YNNKEL (reference sequence). CDR3 length: 17 residues. The CDR3 coding sequence is TGTGCCAGCAGCCTTATCTCCGGGACTAGCGGGAAGGGTGAGCAGTTCTTC. Protein: CASSLISGTSGKGEQFF.

The chain links TRBV2 to TRBJ1-1; a possible D gene is TRBD1 (6 bases). In germline, CDR1 is SNHLY, CDR2 FYNNEI. This CDR3 is 15 amino acids long. Trimming took 2 bases from V and 7 from J, leaving 17 bases between them. DNA of the CDR3: TGTGCCAGCAGTGAATTAGGTGTGACAGGCGTTGAAGCTTTCTTT. Residues: CASSELGVTGVEAFF. Full variable domain (outside the CDR3, taken from reference TRBV2 and TRBJ1-1): EPEVTQTPSHQVTQMGQEVILRCVPISNHLYFYWYRQILGQKVEFLVSFYNNEISEKSEIFDDQFSVERPDGSNFTLKIRSTKLEDSAMYFCASSELGVTGVEAFFGQGTRLTVV.

The rearrangement joins TRBV7-8 to TRBJ2-7, with 7 positions matching TRBD1. Germline V gene lookup returns CDR1 SGHVS and CDR2 FQNEAQ. Unmatched junction bases numbered 8, after V lost 7 bases and J lost 5 bases. CDR3 length: 13 amino acids. CDR3 protein: CASNRQGVNEQYF. For the CDR3, the DNA is TGTGCCAGCAATCGACAGGGTGTCAACGAGCAGTACTTC.

V gene TRBV2 combines with J gene TRBJ2-2; TRBD2 matches at 12 bases. Germline CDR1 SNHLY, CDR2 FYNNEI. The CDR3 runs to 17 residues. V shed 4 bases and J 5 bases; nucleotides not matched to a gene: 8. CDR3 nucleotides: TGTGCCAGCAGTGTTCGTCAGACTAGCGGGGGAACCGGGGAGCTGTTTTTT. Translated: CASSVRQTSGGTGELFF.

The chain joins TRBV25-1 to TRBJ2-1; 9 bases are shared with TRBD1. Germline CDR1 reads MGHDK; CDR2 reads SYGVNS. The CDR3 totals 16 residues. V was pared by 6 bases and J by 7 bases, with 13 bases of the junction left unmatched. The CDR3 spells CASSPMPGQGRNEQFF. CDR3 DNA sequence: TGTGCCAGCAGCCCAATGCCGGGACAGGGTAGAAATGAGCAGTTCTTC.

The chain employs TRBV20-1 and TRBJ2-7; 8 positions match TRBD2. This CDR3 has 11 amino acids. The J segment lost 6 bases and the V segment lost 5 bases, leaving 3 bases of the junction unmatched. Per the germline V gene, CDR1 is DFQATT and CDR2 is SNEGSKA (reference sequence). CDR3 nucleotide sequence: TGCAGTGCTGGGAGCGGGGGCGAGCAGTACTTC. Protein product: CSAGSGGEQYF.

CDR3 DNA sequence: TGTGCCACCAGTGCGACAGGCTCAAATCAGCCCCAGCATTTT. Its translation is CATSATGSNQPQHF. The chain carries TRBV24-1 and TRBJ1-5; tentative D call: TRBD1 (6 bases). Germline V CDR1 and CDR2: KGHDR, SFDVKD. This CDR3 spans 14 amino acids. Trimming pared 5 bases from V and 4 bases from J, leaving 11 bases between.

The count of this clone is one. This chain links TRBV19 with TRBJ2-7; 8 nucleotides agree with TRBD1. The ends lost 5 bases at V and 2 bases at J; junction bases unmatched: 2. CDR3 length: 13 residues. Germline assignment: CDR1 LNHDA and CDR2 SQIVND (reference sequence). The CDR3 DNA is TGTGCCAGTAGTGGGACAGGACCCTACGAGCAGTACTTC. This gives the protein CASSGTGPYEQYF.

The chain recombines TRBV5-1 with TRBJ2-5; TRBD2 agrees at 8 bases. V trimming: 2 bases; J trimming: 1 base; junction bases outside the gene matches: 4. The germline V gene has CDR1 SGHRS and CDR2 YFSETQ. The CDR3 is 15 amino acids. The chain's CDR3 is CASSLAGALQETQYF. CDR3 nucleotides: TGCGCCAGCAGCTTAGCGGGAGCGCTCCAAGAGACCCAGTACTTC.

The table lists this clone with a few counts. V usage is TRBV18 and J usage is TRBJ1-1; D possibly corresponds to TRBD1 (5 bases). The germline CDR1 and CDR2 sequences are KGHSH and LQKENI. There are 17 residues in the CDR3. V lost 2 bases, J lost 1 base, and 17 bases lay in between. This chain's CDR3 is CASSPGADPSWNTEAFF. The CDR3 DNA reads TGTGCCAGCTCACCAGGGGCGGACCCCAGTTGGAACACTGAAGCTTTCTTT.

The chain uses TRBV6-1 and TRBJ2-5; 8 nucleotides line up with TRBD1. The length of the CDR3 is 15 residues. Trimming at V came to 2 bases and at J to 5 bases, leaving 7 bases not matched to a gene. The V gene's germline CDR1 is MNHNS and CDR2 SASEGT. The CDR3 sequence is CASSENFRGHETQYF. The CDR3 coding sequence is TGTGCCAGCAGTGAAAACTTCAGGGGGCACGAGACCCAGTACTTC.

The chain uses TRBV24-1 and TRBJ2-2; 7 nucleotides line up with TRBD2. Trimming took 3 bases from V and 6 from J; bases not matched to a gene: 0. This CDR3 spans 13 amino acids. Germline V gene sequence: CDR1 KGHDR, CDR2 SFDVKD. The chain's CDR3 is CATSDGLAGELFF. The DNA for the CDR3 is TGTGCCACCAGTGATGGACTAGCCGGGGAGCTGTTTTTT.

The chain combines TRBV5-1 with TRBJ2-1; TRBD2 matches at 8 bases. Germline V gene sequence: CDR1 SGHRS, CDR2 YFSETQ. J gave up 8 bases and V 6 bases, and 13 bases lay outside the gene matches. This CDR3 region has 15 residues. The DNA of the CDR3 is TGCGCCAGCACCACCCGTCAGCGGGAGCGCGATGAGCAGTTCTTC. It encodes CASTTRQRERDEQFF.

The J gene is TRBJ2-7, the V gene TRBV5-1, with 11 bases matching TRBD2. J lost 2 bases, V lost 3 bases, and 7 bases had no gene match. This CDR3 has 16 amino acids. The germline V gene encodes CDR1 SGHRS and CDR2 YFSETQ. In nucleotides, the CDR3 is TGCGCCAGCAGCTCCTTGACTAGCGGGGCGACCTACGAGCAGTACTTC. Translation: CASSSLTSGATYEQYF. Full variable domain (remainder filled in from reference TRBV5-1 and TRBJ2-7): KAGVTQTPRYLIKTRGQQVTLSCSPISGHRSVSWYQQTPGQGLQFLFEYFSETQRNKGNFPGRFSGRQFSNSRSEMNVSTLELGDSALYLCASSSLTSGATYEQYFGPGTRLTVT.